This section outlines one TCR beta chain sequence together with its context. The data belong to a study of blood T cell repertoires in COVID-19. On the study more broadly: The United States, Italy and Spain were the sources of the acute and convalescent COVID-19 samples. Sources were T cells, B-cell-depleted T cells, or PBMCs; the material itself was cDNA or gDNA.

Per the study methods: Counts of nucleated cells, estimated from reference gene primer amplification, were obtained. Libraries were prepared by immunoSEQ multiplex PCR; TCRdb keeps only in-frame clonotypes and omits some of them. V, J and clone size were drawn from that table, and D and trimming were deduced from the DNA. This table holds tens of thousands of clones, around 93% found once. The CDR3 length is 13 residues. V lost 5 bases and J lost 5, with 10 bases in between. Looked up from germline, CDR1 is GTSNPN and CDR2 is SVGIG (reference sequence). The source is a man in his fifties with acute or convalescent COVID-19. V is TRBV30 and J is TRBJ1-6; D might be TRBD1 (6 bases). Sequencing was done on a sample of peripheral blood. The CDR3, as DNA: TGTGCCTGGGGGACAAGAAATAATTCACCCCTCCACTTT. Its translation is CAWGTRNNSPLHF.